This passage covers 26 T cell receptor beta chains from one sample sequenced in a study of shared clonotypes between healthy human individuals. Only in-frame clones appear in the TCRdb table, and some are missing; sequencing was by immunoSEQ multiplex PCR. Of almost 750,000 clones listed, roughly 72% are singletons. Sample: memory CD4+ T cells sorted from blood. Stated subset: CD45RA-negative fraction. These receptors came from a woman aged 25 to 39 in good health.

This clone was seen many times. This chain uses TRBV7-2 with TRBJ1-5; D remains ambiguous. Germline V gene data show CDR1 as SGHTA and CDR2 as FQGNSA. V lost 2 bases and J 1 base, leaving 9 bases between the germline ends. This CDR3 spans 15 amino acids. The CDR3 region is CASSLIPGSNQPQHF. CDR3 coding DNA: TGTGCCAGCAGCTTAATACCCGGGAGCAATCAGCCCCAGCATTTT.

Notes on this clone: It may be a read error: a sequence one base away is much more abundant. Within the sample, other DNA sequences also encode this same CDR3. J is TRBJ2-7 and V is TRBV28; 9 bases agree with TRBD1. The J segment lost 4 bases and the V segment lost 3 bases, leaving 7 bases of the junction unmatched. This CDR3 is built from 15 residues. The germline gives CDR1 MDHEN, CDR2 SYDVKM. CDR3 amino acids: CASSLGTGLGYEQYF. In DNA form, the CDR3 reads TGTGCCAGCAGTTTGGGGACAGGGCTAGGGTACGAGCAGTACTTC.

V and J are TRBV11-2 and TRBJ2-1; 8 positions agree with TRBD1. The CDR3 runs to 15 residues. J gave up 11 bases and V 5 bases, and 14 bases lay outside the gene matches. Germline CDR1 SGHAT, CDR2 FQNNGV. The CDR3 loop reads CASSQTALTGDQQFF. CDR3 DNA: TGTGCCAGCAGCCAAACGGCCCTGACAGGGGATCAGCAGTTCTTC. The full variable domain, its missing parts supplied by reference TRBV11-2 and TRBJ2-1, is EAGVAQSPRYKIIEKRQSVAFWCNPISGHATLYWYQQILGQGPKLLIQFQNNGVVDDSQLPKDRFSAERLKGVDSTLKIQPAKLEDSAVYLCASSQTALTGDQQFFGPGTRLTVL.

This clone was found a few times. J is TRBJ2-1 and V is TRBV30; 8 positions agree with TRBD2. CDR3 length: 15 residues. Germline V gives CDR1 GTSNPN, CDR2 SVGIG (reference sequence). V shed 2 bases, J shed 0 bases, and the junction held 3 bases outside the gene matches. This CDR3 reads CAWSSGTSSYNEQFF. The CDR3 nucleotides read TGTGCCTGGAGTTCCGGGACTAGCTCCTACAATGAGCAGTTCTTC.

The CDR3 loop reads CASSSWGNTGELFF. CDR3 DNA sequence: TGCGCCAGCAGCTCGTGGGGAAACACCGGGGAGCTGTTTTTT. The chain joins TRBV5-1 to TRBJ2-2; D uncertain. V lost 3 bases, J lost 2 bases, and 8 bases lay in between. This CDR3 is built from 14 residues. Germline lookup yields CDR1 SGHRS and CDR2 YFSETQ.

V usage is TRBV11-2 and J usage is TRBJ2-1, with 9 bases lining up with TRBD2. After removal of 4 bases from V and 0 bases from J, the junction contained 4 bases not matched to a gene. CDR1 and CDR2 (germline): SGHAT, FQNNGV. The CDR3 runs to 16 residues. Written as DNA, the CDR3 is TGTGCCAGCAGCTCGCCGCGGGAGGGCTCCTACAATGAGCAGTTCTTC. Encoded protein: CASSSPREGSYNEQFF.

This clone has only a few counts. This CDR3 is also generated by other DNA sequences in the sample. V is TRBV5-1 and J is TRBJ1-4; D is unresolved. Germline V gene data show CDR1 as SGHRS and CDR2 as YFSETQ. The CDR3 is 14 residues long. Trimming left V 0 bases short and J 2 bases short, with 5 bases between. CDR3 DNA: TGCGCCAGCAGCTTGGGGCGGACTAATGAAAAACTGTTTTTT. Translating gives CASSLGRTNEKLFF.

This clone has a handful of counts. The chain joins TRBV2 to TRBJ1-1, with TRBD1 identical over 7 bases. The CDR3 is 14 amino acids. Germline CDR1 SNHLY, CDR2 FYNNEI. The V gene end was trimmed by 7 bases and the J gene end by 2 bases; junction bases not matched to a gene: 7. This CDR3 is CASTPGQRNTEAFF. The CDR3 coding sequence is TGTGCCAGCACTCCGGGACAGCGAAACACTGAAGCTTTCTTT.

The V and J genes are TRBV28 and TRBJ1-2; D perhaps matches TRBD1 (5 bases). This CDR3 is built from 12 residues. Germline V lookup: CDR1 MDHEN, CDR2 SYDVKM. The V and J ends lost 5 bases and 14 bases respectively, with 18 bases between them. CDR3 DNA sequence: TGTGCCAGCAGTCTCGCGAGGCGGAAGGGGACCTTC. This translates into CASSLARRKGTF.

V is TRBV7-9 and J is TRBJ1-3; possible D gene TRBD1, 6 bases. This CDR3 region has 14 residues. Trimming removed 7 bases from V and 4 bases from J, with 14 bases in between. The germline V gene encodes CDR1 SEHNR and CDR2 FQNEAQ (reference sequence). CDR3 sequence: CASNKDRLGNTIYF. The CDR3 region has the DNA TGTGCCAGCAACAAAGACAGGCTAGGAAACACCATATATTTT.

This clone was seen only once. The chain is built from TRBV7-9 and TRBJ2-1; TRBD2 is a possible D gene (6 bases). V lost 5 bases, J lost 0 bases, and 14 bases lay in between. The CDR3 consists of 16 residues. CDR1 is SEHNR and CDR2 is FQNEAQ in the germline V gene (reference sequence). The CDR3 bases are TGTGCCAGCAGCCCTCTTGGGGGGAGCTCCTACAATGAGCAGTTCTTC. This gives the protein CASSPLGGSSYNEQFF.

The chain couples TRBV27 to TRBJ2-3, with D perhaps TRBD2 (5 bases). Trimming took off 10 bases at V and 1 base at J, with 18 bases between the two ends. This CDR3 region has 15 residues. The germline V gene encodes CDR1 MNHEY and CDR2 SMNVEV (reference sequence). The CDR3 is CATLVEGRGTDTQYF. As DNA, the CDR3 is TGTGCCACCTTAGTAGAGGGAAGGGGCACAGATACGCAGTATTTT.

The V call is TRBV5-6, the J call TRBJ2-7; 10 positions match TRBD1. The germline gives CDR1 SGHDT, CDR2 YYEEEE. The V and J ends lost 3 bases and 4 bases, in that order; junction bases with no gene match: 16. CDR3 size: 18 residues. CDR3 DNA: TGTGCCAGCAGCTCTGCAGGAAGTCGGACAGGGGGAGGGTACGAGCAGTACTTC. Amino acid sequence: CASSSAGSRTGGGYEQYF.

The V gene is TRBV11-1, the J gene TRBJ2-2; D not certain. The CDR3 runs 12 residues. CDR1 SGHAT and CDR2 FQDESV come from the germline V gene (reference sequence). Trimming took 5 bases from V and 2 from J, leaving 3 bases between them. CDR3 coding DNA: TGTGCCAGCAGCCACAACACCGGGGAGCTGTTTTTT. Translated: CASSHNTGELFF.

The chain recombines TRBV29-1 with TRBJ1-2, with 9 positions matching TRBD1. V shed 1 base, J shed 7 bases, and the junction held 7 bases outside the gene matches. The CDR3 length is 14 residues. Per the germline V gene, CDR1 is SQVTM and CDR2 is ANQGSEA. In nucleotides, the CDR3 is TGCAGCGTTGAAGGTCTGACAGGGGGTGGTGGCTACACCTTC. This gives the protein CSVEGLTGGGGYTF.

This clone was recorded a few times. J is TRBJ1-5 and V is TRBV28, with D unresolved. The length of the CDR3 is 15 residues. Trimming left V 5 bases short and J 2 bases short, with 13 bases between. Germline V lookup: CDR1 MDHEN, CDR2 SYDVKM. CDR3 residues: CASSAAAGGNQPQHF. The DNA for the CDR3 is TGTGCCAGCAGTGCAGCGGCAGGAGGCAATCAGCCCCAGCATTTT.

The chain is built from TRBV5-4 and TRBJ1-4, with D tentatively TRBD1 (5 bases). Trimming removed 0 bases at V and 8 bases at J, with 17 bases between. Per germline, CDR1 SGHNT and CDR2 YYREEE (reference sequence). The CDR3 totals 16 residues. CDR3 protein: CASSLALGAGQEKLFF. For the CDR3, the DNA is TGTGCCAGCAGCTTGGCCCTAGGTGCAGGACAAGAAAAACTGTTTTTT.

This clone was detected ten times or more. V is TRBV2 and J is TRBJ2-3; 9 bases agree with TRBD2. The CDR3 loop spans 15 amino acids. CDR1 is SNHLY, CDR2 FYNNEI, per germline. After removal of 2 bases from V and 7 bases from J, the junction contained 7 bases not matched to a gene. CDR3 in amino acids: CASSEMSSGAYTQYF. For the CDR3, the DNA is TGTGCCAGCAGTGAAATGTCTAGCGGGGCCTATACGCAGTATTTT.

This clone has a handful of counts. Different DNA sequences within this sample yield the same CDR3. CDR3 DNA: TGCGCCAGCTGCCGCCCTTCCTGCGCTGAAGCTTTCTTT. Translating it yields CASCRPSCAEAFF. The chain recombines TRBV4-1 with TRBJ1-1, with unresolved D. The germline V gene encodes CDR1 MGHRA and CDR2 YSYEKL. Trimming removed 8 bases at V and 6 bases at J, with 16 bases between. CDR3 length: 13 residues.

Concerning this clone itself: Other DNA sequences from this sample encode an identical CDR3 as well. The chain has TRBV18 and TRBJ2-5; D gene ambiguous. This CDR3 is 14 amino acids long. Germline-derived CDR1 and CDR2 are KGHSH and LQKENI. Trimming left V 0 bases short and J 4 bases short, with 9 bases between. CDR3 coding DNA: TGTGCCAGCTCACCACCGGCACCTCGAGAGACCCAGTACTTC. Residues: CASSPPAPRETQYF. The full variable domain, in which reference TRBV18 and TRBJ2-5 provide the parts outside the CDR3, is NAGVMQNPRHLVRRRGQEARLRCSPMKGHSHVYWYRQLPEEGLKFMVYLQKENIIDESGMPKERFSAEFPKEGPSILRIQQVVRGDSAAYFCASSPPAPRETQYFGPGTRLLVL.

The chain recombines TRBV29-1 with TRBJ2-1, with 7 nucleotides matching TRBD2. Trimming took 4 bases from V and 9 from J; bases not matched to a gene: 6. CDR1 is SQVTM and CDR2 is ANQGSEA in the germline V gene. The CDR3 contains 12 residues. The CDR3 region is CSVVFPGGEQFF. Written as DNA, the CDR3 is TGCAGCGTTGTGTTTCCGGGGGGTGAGCAGTTCTTC.

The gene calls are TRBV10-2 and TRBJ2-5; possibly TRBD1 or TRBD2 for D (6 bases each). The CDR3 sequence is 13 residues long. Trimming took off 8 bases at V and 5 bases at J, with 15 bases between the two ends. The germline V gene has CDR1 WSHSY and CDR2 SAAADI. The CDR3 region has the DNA TGCGCCAGCGGACGGGGGCGCGGGGAGACCCAGTACTTC. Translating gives CASGRGRGETQYF.

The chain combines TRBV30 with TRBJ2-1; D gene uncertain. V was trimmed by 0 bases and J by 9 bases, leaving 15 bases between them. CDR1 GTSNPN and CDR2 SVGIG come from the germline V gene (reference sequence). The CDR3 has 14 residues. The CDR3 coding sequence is TGTGCCTGGAGTGTTAGGGCCGGCAGGATTGAGCAGTTCTTC. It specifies CAWSVRAGRIEQFF.

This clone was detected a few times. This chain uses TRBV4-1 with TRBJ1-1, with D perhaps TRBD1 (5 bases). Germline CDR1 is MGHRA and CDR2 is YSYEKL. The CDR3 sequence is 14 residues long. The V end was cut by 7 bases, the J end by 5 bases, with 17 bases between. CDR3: CASMGPLRGTEAFF. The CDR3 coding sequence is TGCGCCAGCATGGGGCCCCTGAGAGGGACTGAAGCTTTCTTT.

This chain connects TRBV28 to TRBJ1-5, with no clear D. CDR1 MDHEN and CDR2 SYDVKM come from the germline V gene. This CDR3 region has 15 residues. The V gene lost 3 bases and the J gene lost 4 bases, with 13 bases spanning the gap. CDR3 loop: CASSLVLSLNQPQHF. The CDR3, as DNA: TGTGCCAGCAGTTTGGTTCTTTCCCTTAATCAGCCCCAGCATTTT.

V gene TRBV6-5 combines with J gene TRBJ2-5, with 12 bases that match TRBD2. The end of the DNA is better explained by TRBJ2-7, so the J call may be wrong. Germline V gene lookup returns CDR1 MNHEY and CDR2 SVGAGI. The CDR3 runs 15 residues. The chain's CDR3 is CASSYGTSGSYEQYF. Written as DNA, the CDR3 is TGTGCCAGCAGTTACGGGACTAGCGGGTCCTACGAGCAGTACTTC.